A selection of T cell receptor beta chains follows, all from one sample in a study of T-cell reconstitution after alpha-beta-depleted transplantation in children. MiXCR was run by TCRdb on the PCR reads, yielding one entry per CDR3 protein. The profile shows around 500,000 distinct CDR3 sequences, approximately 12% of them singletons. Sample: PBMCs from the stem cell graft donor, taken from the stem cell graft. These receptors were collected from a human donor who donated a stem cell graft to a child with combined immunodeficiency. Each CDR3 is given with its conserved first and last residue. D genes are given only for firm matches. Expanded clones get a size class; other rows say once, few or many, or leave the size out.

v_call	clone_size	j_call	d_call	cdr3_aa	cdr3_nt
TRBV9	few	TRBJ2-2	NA	CASSGAGTGELFF	TGTGCCAGCAGCGGGGCCGGCACCGGGGAGCTGTTTTTT
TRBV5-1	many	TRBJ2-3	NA	CASSLPGSTDTQYF	TGTGCCAGCAGTTTACCCGGGAGCACAGATACGCAGTATTTT
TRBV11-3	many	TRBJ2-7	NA	CASSLTGYHEQYF	TGTGCCAGCAGCTTGACAGGTTACCACGAGCAGTACTTC
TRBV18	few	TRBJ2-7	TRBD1	CASSPRDRGASEQYF	TGTGCCAGCTCACCCCGGGACAGGGGAGCCTCCGAGCAGTACTTC
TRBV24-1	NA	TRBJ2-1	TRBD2	CATSDFSGRTYNEQFF	TGTGCCACCAGTGATTTTAGCGGGAGGACCTACAATGAGCAGTTCTTC
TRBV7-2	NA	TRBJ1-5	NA	CASSVRGDQPQHF	TGTGCCAGCAGCGTTAGGGGGGATCAGCCCCAGCATTTT
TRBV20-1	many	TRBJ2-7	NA	CSAREQNYEQYF	TGCAGTGCTAGAGAGCAGAACTACGAGCAGTACTTC
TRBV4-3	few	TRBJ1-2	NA	CASSQDPGNYGYTF	TGCGCCAGCAGCCAAGACCCGGGGAACTATGGCTACACCTTC
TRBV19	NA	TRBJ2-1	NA	CASSIGSGIANEQFF	TGTGCCAGTAGTATAGGTTCGGGGATCGCGAATGAGCAGTTCTTC
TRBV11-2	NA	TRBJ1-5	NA	CASSLRHGSGPQHF	TGTGCCAGCAGCTTAAGACACGGATCAGGGCCCCAGCATTTT
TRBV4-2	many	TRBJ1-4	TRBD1	CASSHLQGESEKLFF	TGTGCCAGCAGCCATCTACAGGGGGAGAGTGAAAAACTGTTTTTT